Listed here are 13 T cell receptor beta chains from one sample, sequenced in a study of T cells in localized non-small cell lung cancer. Repertoires were generated with immunoSEQ multiplex PCR, while TCRdb's copy carries only in-frame clones and drops some. The sample has approximately 67,000 clones; about four fifths are singletons. This material consisted of peripheral blood, taken before any cancer treatment. The source of these receptors is a female donor over 55 with stage I lung adenocarcinoma.

This clone appeared many times. This chain joins TRBV5-4 and TRBJ1-2; D not certain. Germline V gene lookup returns CDR1 SGHNT and CDR2 YYREEE (reference sequence). V was cut by 0 bases and J by 8 bases, with 11 bases left in between. The CDR3 spans 13 residues. CDR3 protein: CASSLAGVSGYTF. CDR3 nucleotides: TGTGCCAGCAGCTTGGCCGGGGTATCGGGCTACACCTTC.

V and J are TRBV4-1 and TRBJ1-2, with D perhaps TRBD1 (5 bases). V was clipped by 4 bases and J by 2 bases, with 17 bases between them. Germline V gene data show CDR1 as MGHRA and CDR2 as YSYEKL. CDR3 size: 16 residues. CDR3 loop: CASSRLTELLNYGYTF. The CDR3, as DNA: TGCGCCAGCAGCCGCCTGACAGAATTACTAAACTATGGCTACACCTTC.

This chain joins TRBV19 and TRBJ1-4, with TRBD1 as a possible D gene (5 bases). Germline V CDR1 and CDR2: LNHDA, SQIVND (reference sequence). The CDR3 runs 12 residues. V gave up 3 bases and J gave up 8 bases, with 7 bases separating them. This CDR3 is CASSMGGEKLFF. The CDR3 region has the DNA TGTGCCAGTAGTATGGGGGGAGAAAAACTGTTTTTT.

This chain uses TRBV5-1 with TRBJ2-1; perhaps D is TRBD1 or TRBD2 (6 bases each). From germline, CDR1 is SGHRS and CDR2 YFSETQ. This CDR3 is built from 12 residues. Between the trimmed V and J ends, which lost 4 bases and 14 bases, there was a span of 16 bases. CDR3 coding DNA: TGCGCCAGCAGCGCAGGGGACTTCGGAGAGTTCTTC. This encodes CASSAGDFGEFF.

The rearrangement links TRBV11-2 to TRBJ2-1, with no clear D. The V end was cut by 0 bases, the J end by 8 bases, with 5 bases between. Germline CDR1 is SGHAT and CDR2 is FQNNGV. CDR3 length equals 12 residues. For the CDR3, the DNA is TGTGCCAGCAGCTTAGAATACCATGAGCAGTTCTTC. Translating gives CASSLEYHEQFF.

The count of this clone is one. The rearrangement joins TRBV10-3 to TRBJ1-1; D call uncertain. V lost 2 bases, J lost 4 bases, and 5 bases lay in between. CDR1 and CDR2 (germline): ENHRY, SYGVKD. CDR3 length equals 12 residues. CDR3 nucleotide sequence: TGTGCCATCAGTGAGGTTAGCACTGAAGCTTTCTTT. This gives the protein CAISEVSTEAFF.

This sequence joins TRBV18 and TRBJ1-1, with D unclear. From germline, CDR1 is KGHSH and CDR2 LQKENI. CDR3 length: 14 amino acids. The V end was cut by 5 bases, the J end by 1 base, with 11 bases between. CDR3 sequence: CASSSMAANTEAFF. The DNA for the CDR3 is TGTGCCAGCTCATCTATGGCCGCGAACACTGAAGCTTTCTTT.

The rearrangement links TRBV7-9 to TRBJ1-4, with D maybe TRBD1 (5 bases). CDR1 and CDR2 (germline): SEHNR, FQNEAQ (reference sequence). V lost 5 bases, J lost 4 bases, and 17 bases lay in between. The CDR3 consists of 16 residues. The CDR3 coding sequence is TGTGCCAGCAGCCCCATGGAGGGGAGAGTTAATGAAAAACTGTTTTTT. Amino acids: CASSPMEGRVNEKLFF.

On this clone itself: Other DNA sequences in this specimen translate into the identical CDR3. The chain has TRBV2 and TRBJ1-2; no definite D call. Germline CDR1 is SNHLY and CDR2 is FYNNEI. The V end lost 2 bases, the J end lost 3 bases, and 10 bases lay between the germline ends. The CDR3 has 14 residues. The CDR3 region is CASSERQDYYGYTF. The CDR3 DNA is TGTGCCAGCAGTGAACGTCAAGATTACTATGGCTACACCTTC.

The V gene is TRBV7-9, the J gene TRBJ2-7; 12 bases are shared with TRBD2. V was pared by 4 bases and J by 6 bases, with 7 bases of the junction left unmatched. Germline V lookup: CDR1 SEHNR, CDR2 FQNEAQ (reference sequence). The length of the CDR3 is 15 residues. CDR3 in DNA: TGTGCCAGCAGCTCTCCGACTAGCGGGGGATTCGAGCAGTACTTC. Residues: CASSSPTSGGFEQYF.

This chain links TRBV9 with TRBJ2-2; D uncertain. The V gene lost 0 bases and the J gene lost 7 bases, with 7 bases spanning the gap. The germline CDR1 and CDR2 sequences are SGDLS and YYNGEE. This CDR3 has 13 amino acids. CDR3 nucleotide sequence: TGTGCCAGCAGCGTAGTTGTTTACGGGGAGCTGTTTTTT. It translates to CASSVVVYGELFF.

This chain links TRBV30 with TRBJ1-1, with a tentative D call TRBD1 (5 bases). Per germline, CDR1 GTSNPN and CDR2 SVGIG (reference sequence). Trimming shortened V by 1 base and J by 0 bases, and 15 bases separated the two germline ends. This CDR3 comprises 16 residues. The DNA of the CDR3 is TGTGCCTGGAGTGGGGGACTCCTGCGAGTGAACACTGAAGCTTTCTTT. Translating gives CAWSGGLLRVNTEAFF.

The rearrangement links TRBV6-1 to TRBJ1-4; 9 bases agree with TRBD1. CDR3 length: 16 residues. V was clipped by 0 bases and J by 7 bases; unmatched bases: 6. Germline V gene lookup returns CDR1 MNHNS and CDR2 SASEGT. CDR3 region: CASSEAGTGIGEKLFF. Here the CDR3 DNA reads TGTGCCAGCAGTGAAGCGGGGACAGGGATTGGTGAAAAACTGTTTTTT.